The 18 T cell receptor beta chains presented below share a single source sample, sequenced in a study of CD8+CD57+ T cells in acquired aplastic anemia. The template used for profiling TCR beta VDJ and CDR3 was genomic DNA. Each CDR3 protein is one row after TCRdb ran MiXCR on the reads. The data contain 150,000 to 200,000 distinct CDR3 sequences, 50% to 75% of them seen just once; the ten biggest clones take up under 60%. The sequencing input was sorted CD4+, CD8+, or CD8+CD57+ T cells (not recorded which) from PBMCs. These receptors were taken from a human donor with severe aplastic anemia or a healthy control (not recorded which).

The V gene is TRBV19, the J gene TRBJ1-1; possibly TRBD1 for D (6 bases). The V gene's germline CDR1 is LNHDA and CDR2 SQIVND (reference sequence). The CDR3 loop spans 14 amino acids. Trimming took 4 bases from V and 1 from J, leaving 10 bases between them. CDR3 sequence reads: CASSTAGQNTEAFF. The CDR3 coding sequence is TGTGCCAGTAGTACCGCGGGACAGAACACTGAAGCTTTCTTT. The full variable domain, with the rest looked up from reference TRBV19 and TRBJ1-1, is DGGITQSPKYLFRKEGQNVTLSCEQNLNHDAMYWYRQDPGQGLRLIYYSQIVNDFQKGDIAEGYSVSREKKESFPLTVTSAQKNPTAFYLCASSTAGQNTEAFFGQGTRLTVV.

The rearrangement uses TRBV9 and TRBJ2-6; D gene uncertain. V was clipped by 0 bases and J by 2 bases, with 9 bases between them. Germline CDR1 SGDLS, CDR2 YYNGEE. The CDR3 consists of 16 residues. CDR3: CASSVDGSPGANVLTF. The CDR3 nucleotides are TGTGCCAGCAGCGTAGACGGGTCTCCTGGGGCCAACGTCCTGACTTTC.

This clonotype was found many times. The chain combines TRBV6-2 or TRBV6-3 with TRBJ1-2, with D possibly being TRBD1 (5 bases). The germline V and J ends were trimmed by 6 bases and 8 bases, with 25 bases remaining between them. Looked up from germline, CDR1 is MNHEY and CDR2 is SVGEGT. This CDR3 region has 16 residues. In DNA, the CDR3 is TGTGCCAGCAGCCGAAAACCAGGGCCAATATCGCAAGGCTACACCTTC. Its protein product is CASSRKPGPISQGYTF.

The chain links TRBV2 to TRBJ1-2; 7 nucleotides align to TRBD1. The CDR3 length is 13 residues. The germline CDR1 and CDR2 sequences are SNHLY and FYNNEI. J gave up 13 bases and V 8 bases, and 16 bases lay outside the gene matches. CDR3 DNA: TGTGCCAGCCTAAGTGAAGGGGGCGGGTCTCGCACCTTC. Amino acid sequence: CASLSEGGGSRTF.

The chain joins TRBV20-1 to TRBJ1-4, with a weak D call TRBD1 (6 bases). The germline V gene encodes CDR1 DFQATT and CDR2 SNEGSKA (reference sequence). Trimming left V 3 bases short and J 13 bases short, with 30 bases between. This CDR3 comprises 17 residues. CDR3 amino acids: CSASDIGGGQPVERLFF. The DNA for the CDR3 is TGCAGTGCTAGCGACATTGGGGGAGGACAGCCTGTCGAGCGACTGTTTTTT.

Comments on this clonotype: At one of its ends the junction is not consistent with the germline gene, which may arise from a read error. Here the CDR3 reads CASSGGDSNYGCTF. The CDR3 nucleotides read TGTGCCAGCAGCGGGGGCGACAGTAACTATGGCTGCACCTTC. The rearrangement uses TRBV5-6 and TRBJ1-2, with a weak D call TRBD1 (6 bases). Germline lookup yields CDR1 SGHDT and CDR2 YYEEEE. CDR3 length equals 14 residues.

This chain uses TRBV2 with TRBJ1-6; no clear D. The V and J ends lost 7 bases and 12 bases respectively, with 16 bases between them. Germline-derived CDR1 and CDR2 are SNHLY and FYNNEI. The CDR3 spans 13 residues. The CDR3 DNA is TGTGCCAGCACCGAGGGAAATAAGTTACCCCTCCACTTT. This codes for CASTEGNKLPLHF.

The chain couples TRBV19 to TRBJ1-1; TRBD1 might be the D (5 bases). CDR1 and CDR2 from the germline V gene are LNHDA and SQIVND (reference sequence). The CDR3 has 14 residues. V lost 6 bases, J lost 0 bases, and 11 bases lay in between. In DNA form, the CDR3 reads TGTGCCAGTAGCGACAGCTCGATGAACACTGAAGCTTTCTTT. Encoded protein: CASSDSSMNTEAFF.

CDR3 bases: TGTGCCAGCAGACAGACACACACTGAAGCTTTCTTT. It yields the protein CASRQTHTEAFF. The chain recombines TRBV5-6 with TRBJ1-1, with D uncertain. CDR3 length: 12 amino acids. The V gene's germline CDR1 is SGHDT and CDR2 YYEEEE. V was cut by 5 bases and J by 3 bases, with 8 bases left in between.

Remarks on this clonotype: The junction and the germline gene differ at one end; a read error may be behind it. The V gene is TRBV6-4, the J gene TRBJ1-5; the match to TRBD1 covers 7 bases. The CDR3 has 13 residues. Looked up from germline, CDR1 is MRHNA and CDR2 is SNTAGT. In DNA form, the CDR3 reads TGTGCCAGCAGTTACTTACTGACAGGGAAACAGGATTTT. This codes for CASSYLLTGKQDF.

In its sample, this clonotype was seen a few times. V and J are TRBV12-3 or TRBV12-4 and TRBJ1-2; D is perhaps TRBD1 (6 bases). This CDR3 has 13 residues. Deletions cut 7 bases from V and 6 bases from J, with 15 bases between. The CDR3 is CASTFGQGNGYTF. CDR3 nucleotides: TGTGCCAGCACCTTCGGGCAGGGGAATGGCTACACCTTC.

This clonotype was counted many times. This chain links TRBV12-3 or TRBV12-4 with TRBJ2-7, with 7 positions matching TRBD2. The CDR3 is 16 residues long. After removal of 1 base from V and 5 bases from J, the junction contained 11 bases not matched to a gene. CDR3 amino acids: CASSLVGGTTPDEQYF. The CDR3 DNA is TGTGCCAGCAGTTTAGTGGGGGGGACTACCCCTGACGAGCAGTACTTC.

The chain joins TRBV7-3 to TRBJ2-2, with a tentative D call TRBD1 (5 bases). CDR3 length: 15 residues. In germline, CDR1 is SGHTA, CDR2 FQGTGA. Trimming pared 1 base from V and 1 base from J, leaving 7 bases between. The CDR3 spells CASSLKGLNTGELFF. CDR3 DNA sequence: TGTGCCAGCAGCTTAAAGGGGCTGAACACCGGGGAGCTGTTTTTT.

The chain carries TRBV20-1 and TRBJ1-1; D is unclear. This CDR3 is built from 13 residues. The V end lost 4 bases, the J end lost 6 bases, and 15 bases lay between the germline ends. CDR1 is DFQATT, CDR2 SNEGSKA, per germline (reference sequence). The chain's CDR3 is CSAKPSGRAEAFF. Here the CDR3 DNA reads TGCAGTGCTAAACCAAGCGGTAGGGCTGAAGCTTTCTTT.

The V call is TRBV20-1, the J call TRBJ2-7; TRBD1 is a possible D gene (6 bases). The CDR3 loop spans 12 amino acids. V was trimmed by 0 bases and J by 6 bases, leaving 9 bases between them. CDR1 is DFQATT, CDR2 SNEGSKA, per germline (reference sequence). In nucleotides, the CDR3 is TGCAGTGCTAGAGAAACAGGGATCGAGCAGTACTTC. It specifies CSARETGIEQYF.

This clonotype appeared many times. This sequence joins TRBV9 and TRBJ1-6, with a tentative D call TRBD1 (5 bases). The germline V gene encodes CDR1 SGDLS and CDR2 YYNGEE. V shed 0 bases and J shed 8 bases, with 12 bases lying between them. This CDR3 comprises 15 residues. The CDR3 sequence: CASSVGKGRDSPLHF. The CDR3 nucleotides are TGTGCCAGCAGCGTAGGTAAGGGGCGGGATTCACCCCTCCACTTT.

This clonotype has ten or more counts. The rearrangement links TRBV9 to TRBJ2-7; 7 bases match TRBD1. V gave up 0 bases and J gave up 7 bases; unmatched junction bases: 10. The CDR3 is 15 amino acids. CDR1 and CDR2 (germline): SGDLS, YYNGEE. CDR3 amino acids: CASSVDGDSAREQYF. CDR3 bases: TGTGCCAGCAGCGTAGATGGGGACAGTGCAAGGGAGCAGTACTTC.

In this sample, this clonotype turned up a few times. The rearrangement uses TRBV2 and TRBJ2-2; D call uncertain. The length of the CDR3 is 17 residues. Deletions cut 4 bases from V and 7 bases from J, with 22 bases between. Per the germline V gene, CDR1 is SNHLY and CDR2 is FYNNEI. CDR3 region: CASSVAVDSPPFGELFF. The DNA of the CDR3 is TGTGCCAGCAGTGTTGCGGTTGACTCCCCACCGTTCGGGGAGCTGTTTTTT.